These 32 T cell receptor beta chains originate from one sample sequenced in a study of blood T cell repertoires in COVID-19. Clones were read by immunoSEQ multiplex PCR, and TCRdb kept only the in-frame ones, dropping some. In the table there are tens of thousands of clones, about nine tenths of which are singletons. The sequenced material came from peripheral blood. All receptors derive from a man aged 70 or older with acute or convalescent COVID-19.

CDR3 region: CASSQDRVGETQYF. In DNA form, the CDR3 reads TGTGCCAGCAGCCAGGACAGGGTAGGAGAGACCCAGTACTTC. This chain joins TRBV4-2 and TRBJ2-5, with 8 bases lining up with TRBD1. This CDR3 is 14 amino acids long. Germline CDR1 LGHNA, CDR2 YNFKEQ. V lost 3 bases, J lost 4 bases, and 4 bases stayed unmatched.

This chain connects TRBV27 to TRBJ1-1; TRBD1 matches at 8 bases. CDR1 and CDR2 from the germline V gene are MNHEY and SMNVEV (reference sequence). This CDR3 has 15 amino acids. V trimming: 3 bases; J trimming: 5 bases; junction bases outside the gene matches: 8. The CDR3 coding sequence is TGTGCCAGCAGTTTCCGTCCGACAGGGGAAACTGAAGCTTTCTTT. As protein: CASSFRPTGETEAFF.

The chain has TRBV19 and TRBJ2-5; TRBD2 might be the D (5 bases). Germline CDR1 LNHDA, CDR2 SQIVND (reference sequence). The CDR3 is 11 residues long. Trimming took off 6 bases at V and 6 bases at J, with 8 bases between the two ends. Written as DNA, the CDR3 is TGTGCCAGTAGGAGGGAGCAGACCCAGTACTTC. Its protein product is CASRREQTQYF. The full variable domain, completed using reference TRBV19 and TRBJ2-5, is DGGITQSPKYLFRKEGQNVTLSCEQNLNHDAMYWYRQDPGQGLRLIYYSQIVNDFQKGDIAEGYSVSREKKESFPLTVTSAQKNPTAFYLCASRREQTQYFGPGTRLLVL.

The CDR3 is CASRSGTANTGELFF. The CDR3 coding sequence is TGTGCCAGCAGATCCGGGACAGCGAACACCGGGGAGCTGTTTTTT. J is TRBJ2-2 and V is TRBV27, with 7 nucleotides matching TRBD1. Looked up from germline, CDR1 is MNHEY and CDR2 is SMNVEV (reference sequence). The ends lost 6 bases at V and 0 bases at J; junction bases unmatched: 4. This CDR3 has 15 residues.

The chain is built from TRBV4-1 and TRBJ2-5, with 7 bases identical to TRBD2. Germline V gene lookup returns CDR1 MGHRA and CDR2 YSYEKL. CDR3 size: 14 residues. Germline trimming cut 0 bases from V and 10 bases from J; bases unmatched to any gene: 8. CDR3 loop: CASSQDRGGRIQYF. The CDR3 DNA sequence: TGCGCCAGCAGCCAAGATAGGGGAGGGAGGATCCAGTACTTC.

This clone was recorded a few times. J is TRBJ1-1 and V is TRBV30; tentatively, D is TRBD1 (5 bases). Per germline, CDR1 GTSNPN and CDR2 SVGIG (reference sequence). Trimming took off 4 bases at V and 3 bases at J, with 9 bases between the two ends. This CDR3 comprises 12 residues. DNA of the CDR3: TGTGCCTGGAACGGGGGGTACACTGAAGCTTTCTTT. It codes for CAWNGGYTEAFF.

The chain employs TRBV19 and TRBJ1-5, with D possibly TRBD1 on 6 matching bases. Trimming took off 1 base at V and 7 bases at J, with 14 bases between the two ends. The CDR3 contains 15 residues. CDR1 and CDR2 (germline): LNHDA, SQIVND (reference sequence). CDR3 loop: CASSIGHRENQPQHF. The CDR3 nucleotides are TGTGCCAGTAGTATAGGGCACAGGGAAAACCAGCCCCAGCATTTT.

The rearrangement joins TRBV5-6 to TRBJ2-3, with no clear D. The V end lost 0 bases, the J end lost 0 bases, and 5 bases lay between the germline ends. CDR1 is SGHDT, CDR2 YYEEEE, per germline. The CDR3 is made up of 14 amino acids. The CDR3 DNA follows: TGTGCCAGCAGCTTGGTTCGGAGCACAGATACGCAGTATTTT. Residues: CASSLVRSTDTQYF.

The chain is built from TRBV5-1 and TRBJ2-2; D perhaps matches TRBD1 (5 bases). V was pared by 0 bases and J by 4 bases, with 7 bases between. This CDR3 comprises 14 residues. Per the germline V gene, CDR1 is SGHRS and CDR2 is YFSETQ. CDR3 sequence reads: CASSLVGPTGELFF. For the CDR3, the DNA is TGCGCCAGCAGCTTGGTGGGGCCCACCGGGGAGCTGTTTTTT.

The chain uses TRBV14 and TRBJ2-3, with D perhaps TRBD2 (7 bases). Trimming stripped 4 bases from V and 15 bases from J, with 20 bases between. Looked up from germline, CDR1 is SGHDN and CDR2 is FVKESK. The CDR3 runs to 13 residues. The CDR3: CASSPLEQGGQYF. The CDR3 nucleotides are TGTGCCAGCAGCCCTCTGGAACAGGGAGGGCAATATTTT.

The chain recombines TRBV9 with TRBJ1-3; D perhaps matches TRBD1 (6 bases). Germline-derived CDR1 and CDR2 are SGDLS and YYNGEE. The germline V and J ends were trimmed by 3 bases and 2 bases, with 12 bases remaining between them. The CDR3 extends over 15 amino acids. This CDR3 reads CASSGTTGPGNTIYF. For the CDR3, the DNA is TGTGCCAGCAGCGGGACGACAGGCCCTGGAAACACCATATATTTT.

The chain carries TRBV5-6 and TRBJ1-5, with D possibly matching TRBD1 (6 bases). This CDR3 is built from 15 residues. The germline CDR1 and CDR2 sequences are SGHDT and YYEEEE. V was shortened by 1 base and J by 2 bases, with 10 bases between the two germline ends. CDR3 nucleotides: TGTGCCAGCAGCTTGAGAGCAGGGGGCAATCAGCCCCAGCATTTT. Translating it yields CASSLRAGGNQPQHF.

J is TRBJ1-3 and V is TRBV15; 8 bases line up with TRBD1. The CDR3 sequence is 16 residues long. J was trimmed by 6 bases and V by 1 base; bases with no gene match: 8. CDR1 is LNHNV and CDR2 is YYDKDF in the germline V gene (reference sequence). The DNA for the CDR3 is TGTGCCACCAGCAGAGTCCGCAGGGGGCGCGAAAACACCATATATTTT. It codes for CATSRVRRGRENTIYF.

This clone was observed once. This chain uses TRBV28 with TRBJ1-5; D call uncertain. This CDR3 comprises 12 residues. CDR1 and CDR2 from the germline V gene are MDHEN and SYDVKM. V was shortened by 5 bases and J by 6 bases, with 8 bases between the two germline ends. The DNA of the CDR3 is TGTGCCAGCAGTCCCCGGGGTCAGCCCCAGCATTTT. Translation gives CASSPRGQPQHF. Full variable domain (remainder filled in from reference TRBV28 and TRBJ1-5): DVKVTQSSRYLVKRTGEKVFLECVQDMDHENMFWYRQDPGLGLRLIYFSYDVKMKEKGDIPEGYSVSREKKERFSLILESASTNQTSMYLCASSPRGQPQHFGDGTRLSIL.

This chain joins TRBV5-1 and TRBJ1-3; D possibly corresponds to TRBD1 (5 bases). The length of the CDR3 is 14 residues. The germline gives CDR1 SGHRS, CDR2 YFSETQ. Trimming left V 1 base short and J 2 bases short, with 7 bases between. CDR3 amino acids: CASSLSRAGNTIYF. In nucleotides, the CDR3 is TGCGCCAGCAGCTTGAGCAGGGCTGGAAACACCATATATTTT.

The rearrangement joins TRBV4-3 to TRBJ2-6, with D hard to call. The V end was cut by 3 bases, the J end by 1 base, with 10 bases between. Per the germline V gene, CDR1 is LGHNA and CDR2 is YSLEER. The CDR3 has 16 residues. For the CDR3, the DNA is TGCGCCAGCAGCCAGAAAACCGGGTCTGGGGCCAACGTCCTGACTTTC. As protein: CASSQKTGSGANVLTF.

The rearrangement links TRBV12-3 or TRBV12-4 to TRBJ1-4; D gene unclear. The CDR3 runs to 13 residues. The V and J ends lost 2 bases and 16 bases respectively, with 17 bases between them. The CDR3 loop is CASSLRNSKRGFF. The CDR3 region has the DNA TGTGCCAGCAGTTTACGTAACTCTAAAAGAGGGTTTTTT.

The CDR3 region is CASSPIDNQPQHF. The DNA for the CDR3 is TGTGCCAGCAGTCCCATAGACAATCAGCCCCAGCATTTT. The chain uses TRBV2 and TRBJ1-5, with D hard to call. CDR3 length equals 13 residues. Trimming removed 5 bases from V and 3 bases from J, with 8 bases in between. Germline loops: CDR1 SNHLY, CDR2 FYNNEI.

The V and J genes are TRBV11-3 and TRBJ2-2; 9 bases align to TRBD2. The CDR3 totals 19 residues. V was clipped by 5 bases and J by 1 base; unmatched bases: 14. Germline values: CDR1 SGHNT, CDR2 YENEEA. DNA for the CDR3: TGTGCCAGCAGCCCCGGGTTTTTGGCTAGCGGGGTGAACACCGGGGAGCTGTTTTTT. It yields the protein CASSPGFLASGVNTGELFF.

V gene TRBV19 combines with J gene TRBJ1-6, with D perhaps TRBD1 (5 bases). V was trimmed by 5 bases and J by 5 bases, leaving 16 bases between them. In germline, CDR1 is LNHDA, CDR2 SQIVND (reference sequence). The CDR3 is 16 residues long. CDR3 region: CASSGKTAGHNSPLHF. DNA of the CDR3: TGTGCCAGTAGTGGTAAGACCGCGGGACATAATTCACCCCTCCACTTT.

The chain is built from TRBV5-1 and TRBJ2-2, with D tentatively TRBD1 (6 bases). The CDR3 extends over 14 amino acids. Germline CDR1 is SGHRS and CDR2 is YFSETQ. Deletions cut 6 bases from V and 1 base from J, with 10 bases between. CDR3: CASNLGGNTGELFF. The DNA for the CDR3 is TGCGCCAGCAACTTAGGGGGGAACACCGGGGAGCTGTTTTTT.

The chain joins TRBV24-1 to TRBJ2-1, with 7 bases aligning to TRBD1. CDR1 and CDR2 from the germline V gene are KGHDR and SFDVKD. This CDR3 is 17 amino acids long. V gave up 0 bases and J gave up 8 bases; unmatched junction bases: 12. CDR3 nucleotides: TGTGCCACCAGTGATTTGTTAACGCCGGGACAGAGAGATGAGCAGTTCTTC. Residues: CATSDLLTPGQRDEQFF.

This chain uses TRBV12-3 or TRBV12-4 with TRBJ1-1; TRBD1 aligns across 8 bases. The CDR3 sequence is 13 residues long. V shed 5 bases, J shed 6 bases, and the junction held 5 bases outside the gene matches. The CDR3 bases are TGTGCCAGCAGTGTAGACAGGGGCGCTGAAGCTTTCTTT. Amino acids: CASSVDRGAEAFF.

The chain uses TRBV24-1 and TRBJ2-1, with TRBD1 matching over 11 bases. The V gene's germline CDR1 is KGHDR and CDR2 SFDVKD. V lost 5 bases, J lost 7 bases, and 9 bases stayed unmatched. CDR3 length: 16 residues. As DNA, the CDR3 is TGTGCCACCAGTGGTCTCCGGGACAGGGGGTTTAATGAGCAGTTCTTC. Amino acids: CATSGLRDRGFNEQFF.

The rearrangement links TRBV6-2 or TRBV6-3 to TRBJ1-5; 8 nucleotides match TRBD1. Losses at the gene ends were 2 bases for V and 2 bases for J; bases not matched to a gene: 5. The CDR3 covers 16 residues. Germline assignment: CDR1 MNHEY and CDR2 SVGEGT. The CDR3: CASSYRQGMGNQPQHF. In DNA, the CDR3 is TGTGCCAGCAGTTACCGACAGGGGATGGGCAATCAGCCCCAGCATTTT.

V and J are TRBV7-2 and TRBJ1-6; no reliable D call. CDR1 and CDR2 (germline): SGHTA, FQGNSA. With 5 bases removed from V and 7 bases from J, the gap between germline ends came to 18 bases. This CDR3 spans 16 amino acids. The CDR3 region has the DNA TGTGCCAGCAGCGCCCGGGCGAGGGCCTCCAATTCACCCCTCCACTTT. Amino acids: CASSARARASNSPLHF.

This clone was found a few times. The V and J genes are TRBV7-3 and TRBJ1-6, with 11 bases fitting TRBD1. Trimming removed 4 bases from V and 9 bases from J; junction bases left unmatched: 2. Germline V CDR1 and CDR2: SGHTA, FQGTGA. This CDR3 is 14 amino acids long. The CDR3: CASSSGTGGSPLHF. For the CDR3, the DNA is TGTGCCAGCAGCTCAGGGACAGGGGGTTCACCCCTCCACTTT. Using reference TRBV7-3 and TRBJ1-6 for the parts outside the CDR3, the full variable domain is GAGVSQTPSNKVTEKGKYVELRCDPISGHTALYWYRQSLGQGPEFLIYFQGTGAADDSGLPNDRFFAVRPEGSVSTLKIQRTERGDSAVYLCASSSGTGGSPLHFGNGTRLTVT.

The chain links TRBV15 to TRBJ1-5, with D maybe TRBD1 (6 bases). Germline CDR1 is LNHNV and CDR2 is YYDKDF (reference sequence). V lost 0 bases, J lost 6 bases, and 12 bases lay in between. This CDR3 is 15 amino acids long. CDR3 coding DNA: TGTGCCACCAGCAGAGATCCGGGGGGCGGTCAGCCCCAGCATTTT. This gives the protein CATSRDPGGGQPQHF. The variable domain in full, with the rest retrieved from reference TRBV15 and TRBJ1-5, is DAMVIQNPRYQVTQFGKPVTLSCSQTLNHNVMYWYQQKSSQAPKLLFHYYDKDFNNEADTPDNFQSRRPNTSFCFLDIRSPGLGDTAMYLCATSRDPGGGQPQHFGDGTRLSIL.

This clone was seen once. The CDR3 protein is CASSFDRRGNQETQYF. CDR3 DNA: TGTGCCAGTAGTTTCGACAGAAGGGGGAATCAAGAGACCCAGTACTTC. The chain links TRBV19 to TRBJ2-5, with a possible D match to TRBD1 (6 bases). CDR1 is LNHDA, CDR2 SQIVND, per germline (reference sequence). V was cut by 5 bases and J by 2 bases, with 18 bases left in between. The CDR3 spans 16 residues.

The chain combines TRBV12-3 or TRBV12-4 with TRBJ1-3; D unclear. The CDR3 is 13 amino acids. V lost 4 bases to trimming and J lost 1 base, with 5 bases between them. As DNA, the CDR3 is TGTGCCAGCAGTTCCAGATCTGGAAACACCATATATTTT. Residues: CASSSRSGNTIYF.

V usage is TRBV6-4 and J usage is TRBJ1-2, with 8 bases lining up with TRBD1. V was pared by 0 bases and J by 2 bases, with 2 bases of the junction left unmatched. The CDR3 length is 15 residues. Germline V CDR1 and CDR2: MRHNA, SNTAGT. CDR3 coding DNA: TGTGCCAGCAGTGACTCGAGGACAGGGAACTATGGCTACACCTTC. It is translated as CASSDSRTGNYGYTF.

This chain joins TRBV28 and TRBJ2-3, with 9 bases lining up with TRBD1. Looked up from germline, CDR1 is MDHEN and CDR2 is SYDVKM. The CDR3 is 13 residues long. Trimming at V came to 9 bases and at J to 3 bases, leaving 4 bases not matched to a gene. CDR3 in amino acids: CASGQGITDTQYF. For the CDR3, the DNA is TGTGCCAGTGGACAGGGGATTACAGATACGCAGTATTTT.